This T cell receptor beta chain is from a study of blood T cells in healthy people across ages. Findings and caveats of the study: The long-lived group displayed more naive CD4+ cells, plus higher diversity, than the aged donors did. Per million T cells, TCR beta diversity dropped about linearly as age rose.

With a J-beta primer mix and a sample-barcoded 5' primer, a second PCR ran about 7 to 12 cycles. TCRdb reprocessed the 5' RACE reads with MiXCR, giving one entry per CDR3 protein. This table has 1.5 million to 2 million distinct CDR3 sequences, around 50% appearing once. Looked up from germline, CDR1 is DFQATT and CDR2 is SNEGSKA (reference sequence). Trimming removed 6 bases at V and 2 bases at J, with 13 bases between. The CDR3 is 13 residues long. This clonotype was seen a few times. Its specificity is not known. Sequencing was done on a sample of blood. The chain joins TRBV20-1 to TRBJ2-5; perhaps TRBD1 as D (6 bases). This TCR derives from a woman aged 40 to 49 in good health. CDR3: CSASRTAQETQYF. The CDR3 nucleotides read TGCAGTGCCAGTCGGACAGCTCAAGAGACCCAGTACTTC.